This entry is about one T cell receptor (beta chain). The study assigned cohorts using participant-reported clinical history. The sample belongs to a study of blood T cell repertoires in COVID-19. Study context: COVID-19 samples, acute and convalescent, were from the United States, Italy and Spain. Sample material is recorded as cDNA or gDNA derived from T cells, B-cell-depleted T cells, or PBMCs.

The V segment lost 4 bases and the J segment 6 bases; nucleotides outside the gene matches: 4. The CDR3 runs to 14 residues. Germline V gene data show CDR1 as SNHLY and CDR2 as FYNNEI. Per the study methods: How many nucleated cells were present was estimated from reference gene primer amplification. Data came from immunoSEQ multiplex PCR; TCRdb stores just in-frame clones and leaves some out. V, J and clone size are taken as reported in that table, and D and trimming were inferred from the DNA itself. The sample consists of tens of thousands of clones, around nine tenths of them appearing once. This clonotype was obtained from a woman between 40 and 55 years old who had recovered from COVID-19. Material for sequencing was PBMCs or T cells enriched from blood (not recorded which). This rearrangement joins TRBV2 to TRBJ2-2; TRBD1 matches at 8 bases. The CDR3 sequence: CASSVEQGAGELFF. In DNA form, the CDR3 reads TGTGCCAGCAGTGTAGAACAGGGGGCCGGGGAGCTGTTTTTT.